The 8 T cell receptor beta chains in this list originate from one sample, sequenced in a study of cytomegalovirus exposure and HLA in healthy donors. Sequenced by immunoSEQ multiplex PCR; TCRdb stores in-frame clones only, minus some. The sample consists of over 200,000 clones, roughly 85% of them appearing once. Sequenced input: PBMCs. Receptor source: a young woman in good health and CMV-seronegative.

The chain combines TRBV9 with TRBJ2-1; D is unresolved. This CDR3 contains 14 residues. Trimming removed 4 bases from V and 7 bases from J, with 15 bases in between. CDR1 and CDR2 (germline): SGDLS, YYNGEE. The CDR3 DNA follows: TGTGCCAGCAGCCTAGAGGCGGCGGTAAATGAGCAGTTCTTC. It encodes CASSLEAAVNEQFF.

V gene TRBV11-3 combines with J gene TRBJ2-3; TRBD1 matches 7 bases. CDR1 is SGHNT and CDR2 is YENEEA in the germline V gene. This CDR3 spans 15 amino acids. The V segment lost 4 bases and the J segment 4 bases; nucleotides outside the gene matches: 8. CDR3 region: CASSWGRQGSDTQYF. The CDR3 nucleotides are TGTGCCAGCAGCTGGGGACGACAGGGTTCAGATACGCAGTATTTT.

V usage is TRBV4-1 and J usage is TRBJ2-1, with TRBD2 identical over 8 bases. The germline V gene encodes CDR1 MGHRA and CDR2 YSYEKL. With 0 bases clipped from V and 8 bases from J, the junction kept 15 bases outside the gene matches. CDR3 length: 18 residues. The CDR3 DNA sequence: TGCGCCAGCAGCCAAGAGCTATTCACCGGGGGGGCAAAGGATGAGCAGTTCTTC. It yields the protein CASSQELFTGGAKDEQFF.

The rearrangement joins TRBV18 to TRBJ1-1, with D possibly matching TRBD1 (5 bases). Trimming took off 6 bases at V and 4 bases at J, with 12 bases between the two ends. Per the germline V gene, CDR1 is KGHSH and CDR2 is LQKENI. This CDR3 spans 13 amino acids. CDR3 region: CASSQGPSTEAFF. Here the CDR3 DNA reads TGTGCCAGCTCCCAGGGTCCGAGCACTGAAGCTTTCTTT.

There are a few counts of this clone. The chain combines TRBV30 with TRBJ2-2, with D hard to call. CDR3 length equals 13 residues. Germline CDR1 and CDR2: GTSNPN and SVGIG (reference sequence). Trimming removed 2 bases at V and 1 base at J, with 5 bases between. The CDR3 loop reads CAWSLRNTGELFF. CDR3 in DNA: TGTGCCTGGAGTCTCCGGAACACCGGGGAGCTGTTTTTT.

This chain links TRBV2 with TRBJ2-7; tentatively, D is TRBD2 (7 bases). This CDR3 has 15 residues. Between the trimmed V and J ends, which lost 8 bases and 0 bases, there was a span of 17 bases. Germline loops: CDR1 SNHLY, CDR2 FYNNEI. The CDR3: CASLEGRGPSYEQYF. The CDR3 DNA reads as TGTGCCAGCCTGGAGGGGCGGGGGCCCTCCTACGAGCAGTACTTC.

The chain is built from TRBV5-1 and TRBJ1-4; D gene ambiguous. Germline V gene data show CDR1 as SGHRS and CDR2 as YFSETQ. The CDR3 sequence is 15 residues long. V lost 3 bases and J lost 4, with 13 bases in between. CDR3 nucleotide sequence: TGCGCCAGCAGCTCCCGTACAGCGAATAATGAAAAACTGTTTTTT. This sequence encodes CASSSRTANNEKLFF. The variable domain in full, with the rest retrieved from reference TRBV5-1 and TRBJ1-4, is KAGVTQTPRYLIKTRGQQVTLSCSPISGHRSVSWYQQTPGQGLQFLFEYFSETQRNKGNFPGRFSGRQFSNSRSEMNVSTLELGDSALYLCASSSRTANNEKLFFGSGTQLSVL.

The genes are TRBV29-1 and TRBJ2-1, with D possibly TRBD2 on 5 matching bases. V lost 2 bases, J lost 3 bases, and 11 bases lay in between. This CDR3 region has 14 residues. The germline V gene encodes CDR1 SQVTM and CDR2 ANQGSEA. The CDR3 DNA reads as TGCAGCGTTGAAAAGCGGAGGAACTACAATGAGCAGTTCTTC. Its translation: CSVEKRRNYNEQFF.